Reported below is one T cell receptor beta chain. Data came from immunoSEQ multiplex PCR; TCRdb stores just in-frame clones and leaves some out. The sample shows just under 30,000 clones, 70% to 90% of them seen only once. Locally advanced or metastatic urothelial carcinoma was diagnosed in the patients. The sample originates from a study of PD-L1 blockade in urothelial cancer. Overall study context: In the mid-2010s therapy began: atezolizumab 1,200 mg intravenously every 3 weeks. T cell content in blood samples showed a median of approximately 140,000. Bladder-origin urothelial cancer in males described about 90% of the 29 patients.

Germline V lookup: CDR1 SGDLS, CDR2 YYNGEE. The CDR3 length is 15 residues. V was pared by 4 bases and J by 1 base, with 4 bases of the junction left unmatched. Material: PBMCs, obtained around atezolizumab (anti-PD-L1) treatment. The chain links TRBV9 to TRBJ1-2; 10 bases line up with TRBD1. The sequence was obtained from a man aged 50 or older with urothelial cancer. CDR3 in amino acids: CASSPRDRGNYGYTF. The CDR3 region has the DNA TGTGCCAGCAGCCCACGGGACAGGGGTAACTATGGCTACACCTTC.